The rows below give T cell receptor beta chains drawn from one sample of a study of blood T cell repertoires in COVID-19. Method: immunoSEQ multiplex PCR; TCRdb's copy keeps in-frame clones and lacks some. The table has about 220,000 clones, around 80% seen once. The sequencing sample was made of peripheral blood. These receptors all stem from a man between 50 and 59 years old with active or convalescent COVID-19. Both conserved end residues are part of each CDR3. Each record gives: V gene, J gene, clone size, D gene, CDR3 DNA, CDR3 protein. D genes are given only for firm matches. A clone size is listed for some rows: how often the clone was seen (once, few, many), or a class if it is expanded.

TRBV6-1	TRBJ2-3	NA	TRBD2	TGTGCCAGCAGTGAATATACGGCTAGCGGGGAAGATACGCAGTATTTT	CASSEYTASGEDTQYF
TRBV7-6	TRBJ2-3	NA	NA	TGTGCCAGCAGCTTGGAATGGGGGCACACAGATACGCAGTATTTT	CASSLEWGHTDTQYF
TRBV10-2	TRBJ2-7	NA	NA	TGCGCCAGCAGTGCTACCGCGGGCACCTCTTGGGAGCAGTACTTC	CASSATAGTSWEQYF
TRBV18	TRBJ2-5	NA	TRBD2	TGTGCCAGCTCACCATGGGCCGAGACTAGCTTAGAGACCCAGTACTTC	CASSPWAETSLETQYF
TRBV7-2	TRBJ1-4	NA	NA	TGTGCCAGCAGCCCATGGGGAGGGGAGGAAAAACTGTTTTTT	CASSPWGGEEKLFF
TRBV2	TRBJ1-1	NA	NA	TGTGCCAGCAATGGACTTATTCTGGGGACTGAAGCTTTCTTT	CASNGLILGTEAFF
TRBV28	TRBJ2-1	NA	TRBD2	TGTGCCAGCAGCTCCATAGCGGGGCCCAACTTAAATGAGCAGTTCTTC	CASSSIAGPNLNEQFF
TRBV28	TRBJ1-5	NA	NA	TGTGCCAGCAGTCCCTCACATCGATATCAGCCCCAGCATTTT	CASSPSHRYQPQHF
TRBV28	TRBJ2-1	NA	NA	TGTGCCAGCAGTTCCGACATGAGCTCCTACAATGAGCAGTTCTTC	CASSSDMSSYNEQFF
TRBV28	TRBJ1-2	NA	NA	TGTGCCAGCAGGAGACAGTATATTAACTATGGCTACACCTTC	CASRRQYINYGYTF
TRBV5-8	TRBJ2-2	NA	NA	TGTGCCAGCAGCTTCCTAACTAGCTTCGAAAGGAACACCGGGGAGCTGTTTTTT	CASSFLTSFERNTGELFF
TRBV6-6	TRBJ2-1	once	TRBD2	TGTGCCAGCAGTTACGAGCGGGAGCGGGCTCTGTTCTTC	CASSYERERALFF
TRBV3-1/TRBV3-2	TRBJ1-1	few	TRBD1	TGTGCCAGCAGCCAAGGAGCAGGGGGTGCTTTCTTT	CASSQGAGGAFF
TRBV7-2	TRBJ2-1	NA	TRBD2	TGTGCCAGCAGCCGGACTAGCACCAATGAGCAGTTCTTC	CASSRTSTNEQFF
TRBV27	TRBJ2-5	NA	TRBD1	TGTGCCAGCAGTCCCCTCTACAGGGGAGAGTACCAAGAGACCCAGTACTTC	CASSPLYRGEYQETQYF
TRBV2	TRBJ1-6	NA	TRBD1	TGTGCCAGCCGACAATTGGGACAGGGACACTTTAATTCACCCCTCCACTTT	CASRQLGQGHFNSPLHF
TRBV14	TRBJ2-3	NA	NA	TGTGCCAGCAGCCAAGGGGTACCCTGGCAGGACACAGATACGCAGTATTTT	CASSQGVPWQDTDTQYF
TRBV7-6	TRBJ1-5	NA	TRBD1	TGTGCCAGCAGTCTCACAGGGGGAAGCAATCAGCCCCAGCATTTT	CASSLTGGSNQPQHF
TRBV30	TRBJ1-5	NA	TRBD1	TGTGCCTGGACTACCATCCGGGACAGGGGAACCTTCAATCAGCCCCAGCATTTT	CAWTTIRDRGTFNQPQHF
TRBV24-1	TRBJ1-1	few	NA	TGTGCCACCAGTGATTTGCCAGGGGAAGACACTGAAGCTTTCTTT	CATSDLPGEDTEAFF
TRBV12-5	TRBJ1-5	NA	NA	TGTGCTAGTGAGGGGAGGGCAGGGGATCAGCCCCAGCATTTT	CASEGRAGDQPQHF
TRBV24-1	TRBJ2-2	NA	TRBD2	TGTGCCACCAGTGACACCGGGACTAGCTCGAACACCGGGGAGCTGTTTTTT	CATSDTGTSSNTGELFF
TRBV3-1/TRBV3-2	TRBJ2-1	NA	TRBD2	TGTGCCAGCAGCCACCAACCGGGACTAGCGGTCTACAATGAGCAGTTCTTC	CASSHQPGLAVYNEQFF
TRBV6-2/TRBV6-3	TRBJ2-2	NA	NA	TGTGCCAGCAGTTACTCGGCAGGGTCCCACACCGGGGAGCTGTTTTTT	CASSYSAGSHTGELFF
TRBV2	TRBJ2-5	NA	NA	TGTGCCAGCAGTGAAGGCAGACAAGAGACCCAGTACTTC	CASSEGRQETQYF
TRBV7-9	TRBJ2-1	NA	NA	TGTGCCAGCAGCTTTCAGGCCTCCTACAATGAGCAGTTCTTC	CASSFQASYNEQFF
TRBV4-1	TRBJ2-6	once	NA	TGCGCCAGCAGCCACCGAAACCTAGCTGACGGGGCCAACGTCCTGACTTTC	CASSHRNLADGANVLTF
TRBV7-2	TRBJ2-7	NA	TRBD1	TGTGCCAGCAGCCCTACGACAGGGCGGTACGAGCAGTACTTC	CASSPTTGRYEQYF
TRBV5-1	TRBJ2-5	NA	TRBD2	TGCGCCAGCAGCCCCTGGGGGGGGCAAGAGACCCAGTACTTC	CASSPWGGQETQYF
TRBV9	TRBJ2-3	many	TRBD2	TGTGCCAGCAGCGTAACGGCTAGCGGGACAGATACGCAGTATTTT	CASSVTASGTDTQYF
TRBV27	TRBJ2-3	NA	TRBD1	TGTGCCAGCACTCAAACAGGGGCCGGAGATACGCAGTATTTT	CASTQTGAGDTQYF
TRBV2	TRBJ1-6	NA	TRBD1	TGTGCCGGACAGGGGGCAACCTATAATTCACCCCTCCACTTT	CAGQGATYNSPLHF
TRBV18	TRBJ1-2	NA	TRBD1	TGTGCCAGCTCACCAACGACAGGGACCTATGGCTACACCTTC	CASSPTTGTYGYTF
TRBV10-3	TRBJ2-6	once	NA	TGTGCCATCAGTGAGTCGAGAGACTCTGGGGCCAACGTCCTGACTTTC	CAISESRDSGANVLTF
TRBV4-1	TRBJ1-4	few	NA	TGCGCCAGCAGCCAACGGTTTTTAGATAATGAAAAACTGTTTTTT	CASSQRFLDNEKLFF
TRBV2	TRBJ2-7	NA	NA	TGTGCCAGCAGTGAAGCCCCGTTCCGGAGGTTTTACGAGCAGTACTTC	CASSEAPFRRFYEQYF
TRBV13	TRBJ2-7	NA	NA	TGTGCCAGCAGCTTAAATAACAGGGGGGGCTACGAGCAGTACTTC	CASSLNNRGGYEQYF
TRBV7-9	TRBJ2-1	NA	TRBD2	TGTGCCAGCAGCTCTCATAGCGGGAAGTGGAATGAGCAGTTCTTC	CASSSHSGKWNEQFF
TRBV6-5	TRBJ1-2	NA	TRBD1	TGTGCCAGCAGTTACTCGAGTATGGGGACAGACTATGGCTACACCTTC	CASSYSSMGTDYGYTF
TRBV5-1	TRBJ2-2	NA	TRBD2	TGCGCCAGCAGCTTGGGACTAGCAGTGACCGGGGAGCTGTTTTTT	CASSLGLAVTGELFF
TRBV4-3	TRBJ1-4	NA	NA	TGCGCCAGCAGCCAAGATAGACAAGGGGGTAATGAAAAACTGTTTTTT	CASSQDRQGGNEKLFF
TRBV7-8	TRBJ2-1	NA	TRBD1	TGTGCCAGCAGCCGAGGGACAGTGACCTACAATGAGCAGTTCTTC	CASSRGTVTYNEQFF
TRBV9	TRBJ2-1	NA	TRBD2	TGTGCCAGCAGCGTAAGACTAGCGGGAAATGAGCAGTTCTTC	CASSVRLAGNEQFF
TRBV28	TRBJ2-7	NA	NA	TGTGCCAGCAGCTTTGGGAGGAGCTCCTACGAGCAGTACTTC	CASSFGRSSYEQYF
TRBV18	TRBJ2-5	NA	NA	TGTGCCAGCTCACCAGACAGGCAAGAGACCCAGTACTTC	CASSPDRQETQYF
TRBV7-8	TRBJ2-1	NA	NA	TGTGCCAGCAGCTTAGCGCCTAGTTATGAGCAGTTCTTC	CASSLAPSYEQFF
TRBV2	TRBJ2-3	NA	TRBD2	TGTGCCAGCAGACTCCTAGCGGGGGCGACCACAGATACGCAGTATTTT	CASRLLAGATTDTQYF
TRBV4-1	TRBJ2-7	NA	NA	TGCGCCAGCAGCCGGGCGTCCGGGACTCCCTACGAGCAGTACTTC	CASSRASGTPYEQYF
TRBV7-9	TRBJ1-3	few	NA	TGTGCCAGCAGCTTAGCCGGGTCAGGAAACACCATATATTTT	CASSLAGSGNTIYF
TRBV5-1	TRBJ1-3	NA	TRBD1	TGCGCCAGCAGCCCGCGACAGGGCGACACCATATATTTT	CASSPRQGDTIYF
TRBV29-1	TRBJ2-7	NA	NA	TGCAGCGTTGTCCTATTGAACTCCTACGAGCAGTACTTC	CSVVLLNSYEQYF